This is a list of T cell receptor beta chains from one sample in a study of blood T cell repertoires in COVID-19. Assay: immunoSEQ multiplex PCR; the TCRdb copy retains only in-frame clones and omits some. Of 100,000 or so clones in the sample, roughly four fifths were seen once. The sample taken for sequencing was peripheral blood. The origin of the receptors is a man aged 35 to 55 with active or convalescent COVID-19. The conserved cysteine and the conserved F or W are not part of the CDR3 here.

V gene	J gene	CDR3 protein
TRBV7-2	TRBJ1-6	ASSLLEGGAYNSPLH
TRBV18	TRBJ2-1	ASSSNGGNEQF
TRBV30	TRBJ1-1	ASTTPGSNTEAF
TRBV19	TRBJ2-5	ASSIAGGQETQY
TRBV5-1	TRBJ1-3	ASSRDSSTGNTIY
TRBV5-1	TRBJ1-1	ASSIAGRSGLNTEAF
TRBV7-9	TRBJ1-5	ASSPTGVQPQH
TRBV19	TRBJ2-7	ASSLQGAAGQY
TRBV19	TRBJ1-2	ASSISRSGGYT
TRBV5-1	TRBJ2-2	ASSEGQLNTGELF
TRBV5-6	TRBJ2-5	ASSPSGRGETQY
TRBV6-2/TRBV6-3	TRBJ2-3	ASSYRSRGPSTDTQY
TRBV7-2	TRBJ2-1	ASSRVWENEQF
TRBV11-2	TRBJ2-5	ASSPRQGPGETQY
TRBV12-3/TRBV12-4	TRBJ2-2	ATRTGQAGELF
TRBV29-1	TRBJ1-1	SVIQGGNTEAF
TRBV3-1/TRBV3-2	TRBJ2-7	ASSLPTGGLYEQY
TRBV5-4	TRBJ2-7	ASSLTSGGAGMLNEQY
TRBV3-1/TRBV3-2	TRBJ2-1	ASSHGGPGGFYNEQF
TRBV10-1	TRBJ2-2	ASITDTRPGGPEDTGELF
TRBV2	TRBJ1-6	ARKDRENSPLH
TRBV2	TRBJ1-5	ASRTATGGNYQPQH
TRBV6-5	TRBJ2-5	ASSPGQGQLETQY